This T cell receptor (beta chain) was profiled in a study of response to subunit inactivated influenza vaccine. V dropped 1 base and J dropped 6; count of bases not matched to a gene: 10. Germline V lookup: CDR1 SQVTM, CDR2 ANQGSEA. The CDR3 totals 15 residues. This clonotype was found many times. Its antigen is unidentified. TCRdb ran MiXCR on the RT-PCR reads and lists one entry per CDR3 protein. Among about half a million distinct CDR3 sequences listed, less than 30% were seen once. Findings and limits, study-wide: Authors suggested each seasonal influenza vaccination recruits few new T cells.

This specimen was CD4+ T cells sorted from PBMCs, taken 5 to 6 days after vaccination. The TCR comes from a man between 50 and 59 years old who received an inactivated influenza vaccine. V is TRBV29-1 and J is TRBJ1-2, with 8 bases matching TRBD1. The CDR3 is CSVEGAGGAGNGYTF. In nucleotides, the CDR3 is TGCAGCGTTGAAGGGGCAGGGGGCGCGGGTAATGGCTACACCTTC.